The 5 T cell receptor beta chains listed next were all sequenced from one sample in a study of blood T cell repertoires in COVID-19. Assay used: immunoSEQ multiplex PCR; TCRdb lists only in-frame clones, some missing. The table shows under 250,000 clones, with roughly 87% occurring only once. The sequenced sample consisted of PBMCs or T cells enriched from blood (not recorded which). The origin of the receptors is a woman in her 30s with acute COVID-19.

The V gene is TRBV6-4, the J gene TRBJ1-2; unclear D gene. Trimming left V 9 bases short and J 3 bases short, with 17 bases between. CDR3 size: 14 residues. CDR1 is MRHNA, CDR2 SNTAGT, per germline. CDR3 region: CASTKIGQYYGYTF. CDR3 bases: TGTGCCAGTACAAAAATTGGGCAGTACTATGGCTACACCTTC.

V and J are TRBV7-9 and TRBJ1-2; maybe TRBD1 (5 bases). The CDR3 length is 15 residues. Germline loops: CDR1 SEHNR, CDR2 FQNEAQ (reference sequence). Trimming left V 3 bases short and J 6 bases short, with 17 bases between. CDR3 amino acids: CASSFRFSGGNGYTF. The DNA for the CDR3 is TGTGCCAGCAGCTTCCGGTTTAGCGGGGGGAATGGCTACACCTTC.

This chain uses TRBV7-2 with TRBJ1-5; TRBD1 aligns across 7 bases. The V segment lost 3 bases and the J segment 3 bases; nucleotides outside the gene matches: 5. The CDR3 is 15 residues long. CDR1 and CDR2 (germline): SGHTA, FQGNSA. CDR3 nucleotides: TGTGCCAGCAGCTTTCTGACAGGGTCCAATCAGCCCCAGCATTTT. Residues: CASSFLTGSNQPQHF.

The chain has TRBV21-1 and TRBJ1-2; the table's D call TRBD1 went unverified against the DNA. TRBV21-1 represents a pseudogene. The CDR3 has 23 amino acids. CDR3 residues: CASSLRGGDGPWDREVRHYGYTF. CDR3 DNA sequence: TGTGCCAGCAGCCTTAGGGGGGGTGATGGCCCATGGGACAGGGAGGTCCGTCACTATGGCTACACCTTC.

This rearrangement joins TRBV3-1 (or the pseudogene TRBV3-2) to TRBJ2-2, with 7 bases matching TRBD1. Germline V gives CDR1 LGHDT, CDR2 YNNKEL (reference sequence). The CDR3 loop spans 16 amino acids. V was clipped by 2 bases and J by 0 bases; unmatched bases: 3. In nucleotides, the CDR3 is TGTGCCAGCAGCCAATCAGGACAGGCGAACACCGGGGAGCTGTTTTTT. It encodes CASSQSGQANTGELFF.